This T cell receptor beta chain came from a study of T-cell memory formation after mild COVID-19. TCRdb analysed the 5' RACE reads with MiXCR anew, one entry per CDR3 protein. The sample lists 150,000 to 200,000 distinct CDR3 sequences; 14% were seen once. This CDR3 comprises 15 residues. V lost 2 bases, J lost 4 bases, and 14 bases lay in between. This chain joins TRBV12-3 or TRBV12-4 and TRBJ1-2, with D tentatively TRBD1 (6 bases). This sequence originates from an adult woman who had mild COVID-19 (a few samples of this study predate the infection). Cell type and time point are not known. The sequenced sample was PBMCs or a T cell subset sorted from them (not recorded which). Here the CDR3 DNA reads TGTGCCAGCAGTTTATGGGACACAACCACCTATGGCTACACCTTC. Encoded protein: CASSLWDTTTYGYTF.